The text below deals with one T cell receptor beta chain. The record originates from a study of T cells expressing NK-cell markers. The germline V gene has CDR1 SNHLY and CDR2 FYNNEI. This CDR3 spans 15 amino acids. TCRdb re-called the 5' RACE reads; one entry per CDR3 protein, DNA not given. This repertoire includes approximately 380,000 distinct CDR3 sequences. V is TRBV2 and J is TRBJ1-1; TCRdb designates TRBD1, a call that cannot be tested without DNA. The clonotype comes from a man aged 18 to 69 in good health. The source material was blood T cells: a sorted CD56 or NKG2C T cell subset, CD4+ or CD8+ T cells, or bulk PBMC T cells (not recorded which). This CDR3 is CASSVLPPGNTEAFF.